Sequencing of this TCR beta chain was carried out in a study of control samples from healthy donors and cancer patients. Clones were read by immunoSEQ multiplex PCR, and TCRdb kept only the in-frame ones, dropping some. The sample carries 150,000 to 200,000 clones, over 85% recorded once. The CDR3 has 16 amino acids. The germline CDR1 and CDR2 sequences are MRHNA and SNTAGT. V shed 4 bases and J 8 bases; nucleotides not matched to a gene: 16. This receptor was taken from a man aged 30 to 39 in good health. Material: blood. The chain is built from TRBV6-4 and TRBJ1-2, with 7 bases matching TRBD1. This chain's CDR3 is CASSASHQGGERGYTF. The DNA of the CDR3 is TGTGCCAGCAGTGCGTCCCATCAAGGGGGCGAACGGGGCTACACCTTC.